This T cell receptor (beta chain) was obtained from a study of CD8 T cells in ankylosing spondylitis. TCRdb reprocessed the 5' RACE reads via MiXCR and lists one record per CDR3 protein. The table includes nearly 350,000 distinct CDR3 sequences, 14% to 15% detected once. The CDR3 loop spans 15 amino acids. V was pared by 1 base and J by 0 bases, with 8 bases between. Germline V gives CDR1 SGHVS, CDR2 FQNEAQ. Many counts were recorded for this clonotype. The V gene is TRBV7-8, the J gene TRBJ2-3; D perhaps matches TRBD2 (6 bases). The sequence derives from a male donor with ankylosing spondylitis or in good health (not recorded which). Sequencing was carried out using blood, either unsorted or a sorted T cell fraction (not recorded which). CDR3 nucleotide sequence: TGTGCCAGCAGCTTAGACCGGGGGAGCACAGATACGCAGTATTTT. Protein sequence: CASSLDRGSTDTQYF. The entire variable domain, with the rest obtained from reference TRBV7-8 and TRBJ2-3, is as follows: GAGVSQSPRYKVAKRGQDVALRCDPISGHVSLFWYQQALGQGPEFLTYFQNEAQLDKSGLPSDRFFAERPEGSVSTLKIQRTQQEDSAVYLCASSLDRGSTDTQYFGPGTRLTVL.